Listed here are 22 T cell receptor beta chains from one sample, sequenced in a study of T cells in Graves' hyperthyroidism and ophthalmopathy. RNA transcripts were the template for amplifying TCR beta CDR3 regions. First-round RT-PCR of the TCR CDR3 relied on the HTBI primer set. TCRdb processed the multiplex PCR reads anew with MiXCR; each CDR3 protein has one entry. The sample lists 500,000 to 600,000 distinct CDR3 sequences; approximately 20% were seen once. The sequenced sample consisted of blood. The receptors come from a man aged 35-49 years with Graves' ophthalmopathy.

There are a few counts of this clonotype. The chain employs TRBV2 and TRBJ1-6, with D possibly matching TRBD1 (6 bases). Trimming left V 7 bases short and J 0 bases short, with 10 bases between. The CDR3 contains 15 residues. CDR1 and CDR2 (germline): SNHLY, FYNNEI. This CDR3 reads CASKQGDSYNSPLHF. CDR3 in DNA: TGTGCCAGCAAACAGGGCGACTCCTATAATTCACCCCTCCACTTT.

This clonotype came up many times. The CDR3, as DNA: TGTGCCAGCAGCTTAGCTCCTAGCGGGATCGACGAGCAGTACTTC. Residues: CASSLAPSGIDEQYF. The chain links TRBV7-2 to TRBJ2-7; 9 nucleotides agree with TRBD2. CDR1 and CDR2 (germline): SGHTA, FQGNSA. The CDR3 length is 15 residues. V trimming: 0 bases; J trimming: 5 bases; junction bases outside the gene matches: 5.

This clonotype was seen ten or more times. The chain joins TRBV11-2 to TRBJ2-5, with D unclear. Trimming cost V 3 bases and J 4 bases, with 12 bases left between them. Germline lookup yields CDR1 SGHAT and CDR2 FQNNGV. The CDR3 runs 14 residues. CDR3 region: CASSFDIGGETQYF. CDR3 DNA sequence: TGTGCCAGCAGCTTCGACATCGGCGGAGAGACCCAGTACTTC. Variable domain in full (rest from reference TRBV11-2 and TRBJ2-5): EAGVAQSPRYKIIEKRQSVAFWCNPISGHATLYWYQQILGQGPKLLIQFQNNGVVDDSQLPKDRFSAERLKGVDSTLKIQPAKLEDSAVYLCASSFDIGGETQYFGPGTRLLVL.

This clonotype was counted many times. V gene TRBV30 combines with J gene TRBJ2-7; 8 bases map to TRBD1. This CDR3 is 13 amino acids long. Germline CDR1 reads GTSNPN; CDR2 reads SVGIG (reference sequence). After removal of 2 bases from V and 5 bases from J, the junction contained 5 bases not matched to a gene. CDR3 DNA: TGTGCCTGGAGTAGGAACAGGGGGAACGAGCAGTACTTC. Amino acid sequence: CAWSRNRGNEQYF. Supplemented by reference TRBV30 and TRBJ2-7, the full variable domain reads SQTIHQWPATLVQPVGSPLSLECTVEGTSNPNLYWYRQAAGRGLQLLFYSVGIGQISSEVPQNLSASRPQDRQFILSSKKLLLSDSGFYLCAWSRNRGNEQYFGPGTRLTVT.

V is TRBV14 and J is TRBJ2-7; no firm D call. V gave up 1 base and J gave up 3 bases, with 7 bases separating them. Germline-derived CDR1 and CDR2 are SGHDN and FVKESK. The CDR3 runs 13 residues. In nucleotides, the CDR3 is TGTGCCAGCAGCCAAGTATTAGGCTACGAGCAGTACTTC. This translates into CASSQVLGYEQYF.

This clonotype has at least ten counts. This chain links TRBV2 with TRBJ2-5; no clear D. CDR1 and CDR2 (germline): SNHLY, FYNNEI. The CDR3 length is 11 residues. Trimming pared 5 bases from V and 3 bases from J, leaving 4 bases between. CDR3 residues: CASSTEETQYF. In nucleotides, the CDR3 is TGTGCCAGCAGTACGGAAGAGACCCAGTACTTC. Combining the CDR3 with reference TRBV2 and TRBJ2-5 gives the whole variable domain EPEVTQTPSHQVTQMGQEVILRCVPISNHLYFYWYRQILGQKVEFLVSFYNNEISEKSEIFDDQFSVERPDGSNFTLKIRSTKLEDSAMYFCASSTEETQYFGPGTRLLVL.

Comments on this clonotype: Possible read error: a much larger clone is one base away. V usage is TRBV12-3 or TRBV12-4 and J usage is TRBJ1-5; D is undetermined. The CDR3 runs to 15 residues. Trimming stripped 3 bases from V and 0 bases from J, with 9 bases between. The CDR3 reads CASSFRPTSNQPQHF. In DNA, the CDR3 is TGTGCCAGCAGTTTTCGACCGACTAGCAATCAGCCCCAGCATTTT.

The J gene is TRBJ2-7, the V gene TRBV28, with D possibly being TRBD2 (5 bases). Trimming removed 3 bases from V and 6 bases from J, with 12 bases in between. The CDR3 loop spans 13 amino acids. Germline CDR1 is MDHEN and CDR2 is SYDVKM. The CDR3 DNA reads TGTGCCAGCAGTTTGGTGGCCGGGGTCGAGCAGTACTTC. It is translated as CASSLVAGVEQYF.

The chain links TRBV6-2 or TRBV6-3 to TRBJ2-1; 9 nucleotides align to TRBD2. CDR1 and CDR2 (germline): MNHEY, SVGEGT. The CDR3 sequence is 16 residues long. The J segment lost 3 bases and the V segment lost 4 bases, leaving 7 bases of the junction unmatched. CDR3 sequence reads: CASSWLLAGDYNEQFF. Written as DNA, the CDR3 is TGTGCCAGCAGTTGGCTCTTAGCGGGGGACTACAATGAGCAGTTCTTC.

CDR3 nucleotides: TGTGCCAGCAGTTTCTCATCCAGGGTTCCGGTCGAGCCCCAGCATTTT. Translating gives CASSFSSRVPVEPQHF. The genes are TRBV28 and TRBJ1-5, with a tentative D call TRBD1 (5 bases). V was clipped by 3 bases and J by 8 bases, with 20 bases between them. This CDR3 comprises 16 residues. In germline, CDR1 is MDHEN, CDR2 SYDVKM.

This clonotype was counted a few times. The chain is built from TRBV29-1 and TRBJ2-6, with D perhaps being TRBD1 or TRBD2 (6 bases each). The length of the CDR3 is 17 residues. Per the germline V gene, CDR1 is SQVTM and CDR2 is ANQGSEA. The V end was cut by 1 base, the J end by 4 bases, with 17 bases between. The CDR3 loop is CSVEGVGGGSGANVLTF. The CDR3 DNA is TGCAGCGTTGAAGGAGTGGGGGGCGGTTCCGGGGCCAACGTCCTGACTTTC.

The V and J genes are TRBV5-4 and TRBJ2-7, with a tentative D call TRBD1 (5 bases). This CDR3 spans 15 amino acids. Germline V gene lookup returns CDR1 SGHNT and CDR2 YYREEE (reference sequence). The ends were cut back, 3 bases at V and 2 bases at J, with 15 bases in the middle. The chain's CDR3 is CASSSSGIGTYEQYF. For the CDR3, the DNA is TGTGCCAGCAGCTCGTCAGGGATTGGGACCTACGAGCAGTACTTC.

V is TRBV25-1 and J is TRBJ1-5, with D tentatively TRBD1 (5 bases). V was pared by 3 bases and J by 3 bases, with 12 bases between. This CDR3 is built from 15 residues. Germline-derived CDR1 and CDR2 are MGHDK and SYGVNS. This chain's CDR3 is CASSDSRQYNQPQHF. The CDR3 DNA sequence: TGTGCCAGCAGTGATAGTCGACAGTACAATCAGCCCCAGCATTTT.

As concerns this clonotype: Given a much more abundant clone one base away, this may be a read error. The chain has TRBV27 and TRBJ2-5, with 7 bases aligning to TRBD2. CDR3 size: 21 residues. The V segment lost 3 bases and the J segment 9 bases; nucleotides outside the gene matches: 31. Germline V gene sequence: CDR1 MNHEY, CDR2 SMNVEV (reference sequence). CDR3 loop: CASSFSASRSAPEGREEAQYF. CDR3 coding DNA: TGTGCCAGCAGTTTCTCCGCGTCGAGGTCCGCCCCGGAGGGCCGGGAGGAGGCCCAGTACTTC.

This clonotype showed up many times. The J gene is TRBJ2-7, the V gene TRBV30; D remains unclear. The V and J ends lost 5 bases and 3 bases respectively, with 14 bases between them. The V gene's germline CDR1 is GTSNPN and CDR2 SVGIG (reference sequence). The CDR3 is 13 residues long. The DNA for the CDR3 is TGTGCCTGGGACAAAGCAAAAGGCTACGAGCAGTACTTC. Translation: CAWDKAKGYEQYF. The whole variable domain, filled in from reference TRBV30 and TRBJ2-7, reads SQTIHQWPATLVQPVGSPLSLECTVEGTSNPNLYWYRQAAGRGLQLLFYSVGIGQISSEVPQNLSASRPQDRQFILSSKKLLLSDSGFYLCAWDKAKGYEQYFGPGTRLTVT.

This clonotype was seen just once. One junction end does not reproduce the germline sequence, and a read error may be involved. The chain has TRBV20-1 and TRBJ2-7, with D possibly being TRBD2 (5 bases). Germline CDR1 is DFQATT and CDR2 is SNEGSKA (reference sequence). This CDR3 is 11 amino acids long. CDR3 amino acids: CSAVDDYEEYF. The DNA of the CDR3 is TGCAGTGCTGTGGATGACTACGAGGAGTACTTC.

The sample holds many counts of this clonotype. CDR3 residues: CASSPATYEQYF. The CDR3 DNA follows: TGTGCCAGCTCACCCGCTACCTACGAGCAGTACTTC. The chain recombines TRBV18 with TRBJ2-7, with D hard to call. CDR3 length: 12 amino acids. Between the trimmed V and J ends, which lost 3 bases and 2 bases, there was a span of 5 bases. Germline V gene sequence: CDR1 KGHSH, CDR2 LQKENI.

This clonotype appeared a few times. The V call is TRBV20-1, the J call TRBJ2-4; D ambiguous. The CDR3 consists of 14 residues. CDR1 DFQATT and CDR2 SNEGSKA come from the germline V gene (reference sequence). V was pared by 4 bases and J by 0 bases, with 10 bases between. CDR3 in amino acids: CSANKGLAKNIQYF. The DNA for the CDR3 is TGCAGTGCTAACAAAGGTTTAGCCAAAAACATTCAGTACTTC.

This clonotype was counted a few times. The rearrangement links TRBV6-1 to TRBJ2-1, with a tentative D call TRBD2 (6 bases). CDR3 size: 15 residues. Germline CDR1 MNHNS, CDR2 SASEGT. Trimming pared 6 bases from V and 6 bases from J, leaving 18 bases between. CDR3 bases: TGTGCCAGCAGGTCAACTAGCCGCCCTCGCAATGAGCAGTTCTTC. This gives the protein CASRSTSRPRNEQFF.

This clonotype was detected only a few times. V is TRBV3-1 and J is TRBJ2-1, with 14 bases fitting TRBD2. The CDR3 covers 18 residues. V trimming: 3 bases; J trimming: 7 bases; junction bases outside the gene matches: 11. Germline CDR1 reads LGHDT; CDR2 reads YNNKEL (reference sequence). CDR3 DNA sequence: TGTGCCAGCAGCCATAATTCCGGGACTAGCGGGAGTCGGAATGAGCAGTTCTTC. As protein: CASSHNSGTSGSRNEQFF.

In this sample, this clonotype turned up once. This clone may be a read error of a much larger clone one base away. The chain couples TRBV18 to TRBJ2-7, with D tentatively TRBD1 (5 bases). Germline V gene data show CDR1 as KGHSH and CDR2 as LQKENI. The length of the CDR3 is 13 residues. The chain's CDR3 is CAGSQAATYEQYF. The CDR3 nucleotides are TGTGCCGGCTCACAGGCAGCTACCTACGAGCAGTACTTC.

This clonotype was observed many times. This chain connects TRBV28 to TRBJ2-1; 7 positions match TRBD2. This CDR3 is 19 amino acids long. Germline V gene data show CDR1 as MDHEN and CDR2 as SYDVKM. V shed 3 bases and J 8 bases; nucleotides not matched to a gene: 22. The CDR3 nucleotides are TGTGCCAGCAGTTTTCTTAACCGCTGGCCTAGCGGAATTGGGGATGAGCAGTTCTTC. Protein sequence: CASSFLNRWPSGIGDEQFF.